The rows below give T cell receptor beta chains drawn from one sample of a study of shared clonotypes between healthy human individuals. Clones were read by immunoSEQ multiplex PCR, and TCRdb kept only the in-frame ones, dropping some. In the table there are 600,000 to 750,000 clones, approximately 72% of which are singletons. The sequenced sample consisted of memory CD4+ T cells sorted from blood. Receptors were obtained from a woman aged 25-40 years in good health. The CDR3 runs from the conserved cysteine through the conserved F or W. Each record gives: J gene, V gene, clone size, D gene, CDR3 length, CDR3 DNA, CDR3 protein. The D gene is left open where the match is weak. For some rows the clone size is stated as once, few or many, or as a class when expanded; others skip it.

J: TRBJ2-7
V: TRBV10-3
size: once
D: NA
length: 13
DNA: TGTGCCATCAGCGACAGGCCGAGCTACGAGCAGTACTTC
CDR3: CAISDRPSYEQYF

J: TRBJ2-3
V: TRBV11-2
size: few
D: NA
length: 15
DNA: TGTGCCAGCAGCTCAAACACCCTGCTTCCTGGTACGCAGTATTTT
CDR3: CASSSNTLLPGTQYF

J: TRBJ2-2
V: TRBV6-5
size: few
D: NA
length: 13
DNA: TGTGCCAGCAGTTACTCCCAGACCGGGGAGCTGTTTTTT
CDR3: CASSYSQTGELFF

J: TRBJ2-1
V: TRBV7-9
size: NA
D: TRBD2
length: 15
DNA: TGTGCCAGCAGCTCAGGGACTAGCGGCTACAATGAGCAGTTCTTC
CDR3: CASSSGTSGYNEQFF

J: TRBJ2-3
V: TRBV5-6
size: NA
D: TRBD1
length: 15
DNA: TGTGCCAGCAGCCCGGGGACAGGAAGCACAGATACGCAGTATTTT
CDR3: CASSPGTGSTDTQYF

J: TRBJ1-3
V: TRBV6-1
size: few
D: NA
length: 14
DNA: TGTGCCAGCAGTGCGGCCAACTCTGGAAACACCATATATTTT
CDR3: CASSAANSGNTIYF

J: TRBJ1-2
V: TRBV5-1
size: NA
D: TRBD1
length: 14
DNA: TGCGCCAGCAGCCCGGGACAGAGTGTCTATGGCTACACCTTC
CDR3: CASSPGQSVYGYTF

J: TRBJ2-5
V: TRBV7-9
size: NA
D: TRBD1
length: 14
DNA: TGTGCCAGCAGCCGGAGACAGGGGGTAGAGACCCAGTACTTC
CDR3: CASSRRQGVETQYF

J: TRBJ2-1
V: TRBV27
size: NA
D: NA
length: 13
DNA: TGTGCCACCCGACACGGCAGTTACAATGAGCAGTTCTTC
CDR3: CATRHGSYNEQFF

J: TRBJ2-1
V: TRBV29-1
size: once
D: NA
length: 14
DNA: TGCAGCGTTGCGAGGGAGAGGAGGGACAATGAGCAGTTCTTC
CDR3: CSVARERRDNEQFF

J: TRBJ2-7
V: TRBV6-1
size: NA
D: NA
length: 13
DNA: TGTGCCAGCAGTTTAAACAGGATTGGCGAGCAGTACTTC
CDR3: CASSLNRIGEQYF

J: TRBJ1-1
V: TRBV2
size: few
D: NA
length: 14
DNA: TGTGCCAGCTCGGGGATAATGTCGTTCACTGAAGCTTTCTTT
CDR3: CASSGIMSFTEAFF

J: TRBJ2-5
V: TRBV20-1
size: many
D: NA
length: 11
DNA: TGCAGTGCTAGGACTAGGTTTGAGCAGTACTTC
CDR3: CSARTRFEQYF

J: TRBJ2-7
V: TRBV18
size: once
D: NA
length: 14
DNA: TGTGCCAGCTCACGTAATAGGGAGGCCTACGAGCAGTACTTC
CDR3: CASSRNREAYEQYF

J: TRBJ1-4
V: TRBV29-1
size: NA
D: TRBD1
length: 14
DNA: TGCAGCGTTTTTGACAGGGGGCTCAATGAAAAACTGTTTTTT
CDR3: CSVFDRGLNEKLFF

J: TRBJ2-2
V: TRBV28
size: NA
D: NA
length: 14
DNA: TGTGCCAGCAGTTTTGGGCTAGATTCCGGGGAGCTGTTTTTT
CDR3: CASSFGLDSGELFF

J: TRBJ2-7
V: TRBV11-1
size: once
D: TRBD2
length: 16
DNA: TGTGCCAGCAGCTTAACTAGCGGGGGGAGCTCCTACGAGCAGTACTTC
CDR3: CASSLTSGGSSYEQYF

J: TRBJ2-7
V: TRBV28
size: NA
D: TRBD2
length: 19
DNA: TGTGCCAGCAGTTTATATACGGGACTAGCGGGACAAAGCTCCTACGAGCAGTACTTC
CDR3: CASSLYTGLAGQSSYEQYF

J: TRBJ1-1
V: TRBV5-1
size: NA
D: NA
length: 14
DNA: TGCGCCAGCAGCTTCGGTGGTACGGACACTGAAGCTTTCTTT
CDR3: CASSFGGTDTEAFF

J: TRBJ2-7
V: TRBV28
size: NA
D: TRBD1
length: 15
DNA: TGTGCCAGCAGCCTACTAGGGACAGGGGCCTACGAGCAGTACTTC
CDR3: CASSLLGTGAYEQYF

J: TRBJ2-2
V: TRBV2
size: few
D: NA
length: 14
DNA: TGTGCCACAGGATCAGGAGTGAACACCGGGGAGCTGTTTTTT
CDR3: CATGSGVNTGELFF

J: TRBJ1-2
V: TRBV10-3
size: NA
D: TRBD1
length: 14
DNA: TGTGCCATCAGTGAGCAACAGGGGCTTGTTGGCTACACCTTC
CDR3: CAISEQQGLVGYTF

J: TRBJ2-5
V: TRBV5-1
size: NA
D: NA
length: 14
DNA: TGCGCCAGCAGCTTGACGGGTACAGAAGAGACCCAGTACTTC
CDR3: CASSLTGTEETQYF

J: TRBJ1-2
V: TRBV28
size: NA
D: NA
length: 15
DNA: TGTGCCAGCGACCCGGCGGGACGGGATAACTATGGCTACACCTTC
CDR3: CASDPAGRDNYGYTF

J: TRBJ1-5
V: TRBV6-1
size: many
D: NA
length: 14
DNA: TGTGCCAGCAGGGTCAGAGGGGACAATCAGCCCCAGCATTTT
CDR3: CASRVRGDNQPQHF

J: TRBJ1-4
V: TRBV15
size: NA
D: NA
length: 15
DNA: TGTGCCACCAGAGTTGGAACCTCCGGGGGTGAAAAACTGTTTTTT
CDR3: CATRVGTSGGEKLFF

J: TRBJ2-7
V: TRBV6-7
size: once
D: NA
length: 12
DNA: TGTGCCAGCAGTTATTTGCATGACGAGCAGTACTTC
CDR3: CASSYLHDEQYF

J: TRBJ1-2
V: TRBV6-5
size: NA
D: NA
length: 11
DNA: TGTGCCAGCGGGGAGCAATTCCGCTACACCTTC
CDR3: CASGEQFRYTF

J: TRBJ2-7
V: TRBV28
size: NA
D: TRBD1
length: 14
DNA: TGTGCCAGCAGATCTGTTCCAGGGGGCTACGAGCAGTACTTC
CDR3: CASRSVPGGYEQYF

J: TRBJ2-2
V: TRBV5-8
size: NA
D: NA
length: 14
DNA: TGTGCCAGCAGCTTGTTTCGAGTGGCCGGGGAGCTGTTTTTT
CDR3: CASSLFRVAGELFF

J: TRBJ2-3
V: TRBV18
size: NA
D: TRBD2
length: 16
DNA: TGTGCCAGCTCACCATATAGAGCGGGAACTCCAGGAACGCAGTATTTT
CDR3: CASSPYRAGTPGTQYF

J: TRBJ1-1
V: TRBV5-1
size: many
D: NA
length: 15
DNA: TGCGCCAGCAGCTTTGGGGGGATGGTCAACACTGAAGCTTTCTTT
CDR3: CASSFGGMVNTEAFF

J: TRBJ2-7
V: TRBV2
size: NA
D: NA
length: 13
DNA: TGTGCCAGCAGTCCACAGGGCTCCTACGAGCAGTACTTC
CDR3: CASSPQGSYEQYF

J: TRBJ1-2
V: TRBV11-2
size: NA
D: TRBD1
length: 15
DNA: TGTGCCAGCAGCCCCGGGACAGGGGGCCGCTATGGCTACACCTTC
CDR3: CASSPGTGGRYGYTF

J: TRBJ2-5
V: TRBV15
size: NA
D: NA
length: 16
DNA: TGTGCCACCAGCAGCCGCAGTCGCAGGGCCCCAGAGACCCAGTACTTC
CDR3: CATSSRSRRAPETQYF

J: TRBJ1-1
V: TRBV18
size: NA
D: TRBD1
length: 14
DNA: TGTGCCAGCTCGAATAAGACAGGGGGCACTGAAGCTTTCTTT
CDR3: CASSNKTGGTEAFF

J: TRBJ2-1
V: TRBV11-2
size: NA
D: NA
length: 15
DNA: TGTGCCAGCAGCTTAGATCTGGGTCGATACAATGAGCAGTTCTTC
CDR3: CASSLDLGRYNEQFF

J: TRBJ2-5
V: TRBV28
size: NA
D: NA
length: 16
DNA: TGTGCCAGCAGTTTCCCTCTGGGACGGGGGAGAGAGACCCAGTACTTC
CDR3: CASSFPLGRGRETQYF

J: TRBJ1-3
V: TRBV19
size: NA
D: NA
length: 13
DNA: TGTGCCAGTAGTAGGAGCTCTGGAAACACCATATATTTT
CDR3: CASSRSSGNTIYF

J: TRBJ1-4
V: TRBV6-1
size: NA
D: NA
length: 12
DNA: TGTGCCAGCAGTGAATTGATTGAAAAACTGTTTTTT
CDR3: CASSELIEKLFF

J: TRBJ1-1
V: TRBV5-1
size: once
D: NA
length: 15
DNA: TGCGCCAGCAGCTTGGTTAGGGGGATGAACACTGAAGCTTTCTTT
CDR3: CASSLVRGMNTEAFF

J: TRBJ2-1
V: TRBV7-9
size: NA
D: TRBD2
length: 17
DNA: TGTGCCAGCAGCTGGCCCGGGACTAGCGGAGTAAACAATGAGCAGTTCTTC
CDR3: CASSWPGTSGVNNEQFF

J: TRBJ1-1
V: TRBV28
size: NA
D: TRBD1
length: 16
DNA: TGTGCCAGCAGTTTGCAGATACAGGGGAAGAACACTGAAGCTTTCTTT
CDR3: CASSLQIQGKNTEAFF

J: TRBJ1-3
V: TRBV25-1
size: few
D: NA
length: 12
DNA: TGTGCCAGCGGGGGAGGTGGAAACACCATATATTTT
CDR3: CASGGGGNTIYF

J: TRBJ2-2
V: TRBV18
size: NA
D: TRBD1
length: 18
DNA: TGTGCCAGCTCACCAGGTCCGGGACAGGGGAAGAACACCGGGGAGCTGTTTTTT
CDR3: CASSPGPGQGKNTGELFF

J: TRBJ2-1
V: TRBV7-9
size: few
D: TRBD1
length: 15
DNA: TGTGCCAGCAGCGAACGGACAGGAGTGTCCAATGAGCAGTTCTTC
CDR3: CASSERTGVSNEQFF

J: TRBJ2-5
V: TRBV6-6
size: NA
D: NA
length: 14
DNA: TGTGCCAGCAGTTATATACAGGGCCCGGAGACCCAGTACTTC
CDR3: CASSYIQGPETQYF

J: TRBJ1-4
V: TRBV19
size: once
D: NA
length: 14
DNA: TGTGCCAGTAGTATTACCGGGTTTGTTGAAAAACTGTTTTTT
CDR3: CASSITGFVEKLFF

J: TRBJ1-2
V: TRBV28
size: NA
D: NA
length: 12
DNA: TGTGCCAGCAGTCTGCGGACAGCCGGCTACACCTTC
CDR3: CASSLRTAGYTF

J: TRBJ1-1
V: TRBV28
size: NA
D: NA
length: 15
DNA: TGTGCCAGCAGTTTTTCCGGACGGAAGAACACTGAAGCTTTCTTT
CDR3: CASSFSGRKNTEAFF

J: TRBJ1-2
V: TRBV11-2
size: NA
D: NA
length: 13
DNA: TGTGCCACGCGCCGGGCAGGGGTTCGGGGCTACACCTTC
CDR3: CATRRAGVRGYTF

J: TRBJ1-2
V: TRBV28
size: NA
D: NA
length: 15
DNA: TGTGCCAGCAGTGCCCGGGGTGGTACCACCTATGGCTACACCTTC
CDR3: CASSARGGTTYGYTF

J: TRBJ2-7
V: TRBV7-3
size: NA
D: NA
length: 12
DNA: TGTGCCAGCGGAAGTGGCCCTGCCGAGCAGTACTTC
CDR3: CASGSGPAEQYF

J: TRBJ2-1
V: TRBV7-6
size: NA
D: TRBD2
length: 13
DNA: TGTGCCAGCAGATGGCGGGAGGACAATGAGCAGTTCTTC
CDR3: CASRWREDNEQFF

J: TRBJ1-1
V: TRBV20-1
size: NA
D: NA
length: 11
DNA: TGCAGTGCTAGAGTGCAGAGTGAAGCTTTCTTT
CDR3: CSARVQSEAFF